This T cell receptor beta chain is drawn from a study of tumor-infiltrating lymphocytes in primary liver carcinoma. Out of unsorted whole blood came the blood RNA, and germline DNA was extracted as well. Overall study findings and caveats: The samples were not sorted (they were bulk), so CD4+ and CD8+ repertoires were not compared.

Remarks on this clonotype: Its cognate antigen is unknown.

The V gene end was trimmed by 9 bases and the J gene end by 4 bases; junction bases not matched to a gene: 11. This CDR3 contains 15 residues. Constant-region priming of 500 ng total RNA yielded TCR beta cDNA. Construction of TCR beta libraries relied on three successive nested multiplex PCR rounds employing slightly modified ARM-PCR. Forward primers for TRBV1-TRBV30 and a C-beta reverse primer served the first two PCR rounds, at about 11 cycles each. TCRdb called the multiplex PCR reads again in MiXCR, with one record for every CDR3 protein. The sample has about 310,000 distinct CDR3 sequences; 45% to 70% are singletons.

This TCR came from a woman aged 25 to 39 with primary liver carcinoma and hepatitis B virus infection. The sequenced sample was peripheral blood. The chain uses TRBV12-3 or TRBV12-4 and TRBJ2-2; 7 nucleotides align to TRBD2. The CDR3 region is CASFRSGKATGELFF. CDR3 in DNA: TGTGCCAGTTTCCGAAGCGGGAAGGCCACCGGGGAGCTGTTTTTT.